The 7 T cell receptor beta chains below were found in one sample sequenced in a study of T cells after yellow fever vaccination. TCRdb ran MiXCR on the 5' RACE reads and lists one entry per CDR3 protein. The sample yields 170,000 or so distinct CDR3 sequences, approximately 6% seen once. Sequenced material: CD4+ T cells sorted from PBMCs, taken on the day of the first yellow fever vaccination. The receptors were gathered from a man between 18 and 35 years old who received the YFV17D yellow fever vaccine.

This clonotype has just a few counts. The genes are TRBV5-5 and TRBJ2-7; D unclear. Germline V lookup: CDR1 SGHKS, CDR2 YYEKEE (reference sequence). The V gene lost 1 base and the J gene lost 3 bases, with 14 bases spanning the gap. This CDR3 is 15 amino acids long. In nucleotides, the CDR3 is TGTGCCAGCAGCTTGAACAGACACCCGAGCTACGAGCAGTACTTC. It translates to CASSLNRHPSYEQYF. Supplemented by reference TRBV5-5 and TRBJ2-7, the full variable domain reads DAGVTQSPTHLIKTRGQQVTLRCSPISGHKSVSWYQQVLGQGPQFIFQYYEKEERGRGNFPDRFSARQFPNYSSELNVNALLLGDSALYLCASSLNRHPSYEQYFGPGTRLTVT.

The chain couples TRBV6-5 to TRBJ2-5; 16 bases agree with TRBD2. The CDR3 runs to 17 residues. Germline assignment: CDR1 MNHEY and CDR2 SVGAGI. V lost 4 bases to trimming and J lost 6 bases; unmatched junction nucleotides: 8. CDR3 DNA sequence: TGTGCCAGCAGTTCCCCGGGACTAGCGGGGGGGAGGAAGACCCAGTACTTC. Translating it yields CASSSPGLAGGRKTQYF.

This clonotype was detected ten times or more. The chain combines TRBV12-3 or TRBV12-4 with TRBJ1-2; no reliable D call. V was cut by 4 bases and J by 5 bases, with 14 bases left in between. The CDR3 runs to 14 residues. The CDR3 here is CASSSQSSGYGYTF. The DNA of the CDR3 is TGTGCCAGCAGTTCACAAAGCTCGGGATATGGCTACACCTTC.

This clonotype was detected many times. V gene TRBV5-1 combines with J gene TRBJ1-1; D call uncertain. Trimming shortened V by 2 bases and J by 8 bases, and 16 bases separated the two germline ends. The V gene's germline CDR1 is SGHRS and CDR2 YFSETQ. The CDR3 spans 14 residues. CDR3 region: CASSFSTSGFEAFF. In DNA, the CDR3 is TGCGCCAGCAGCTTTTCTACCTCGGGGTTCGAAGCTTTCTTT.

This clonotype was observed at least ten times. The rearrangement uses TRBV20-1 and TRBJ2-3; D gene uncertain. Germline V gene data show CDR1 as DFQATT and CDR2 as SNEGSKA (reference sequence). The V end was cut by 7 bases, the J end by 3 bases, with 8 bases between. This CDR3 contains 11 residues. The CDR3 loop is CSGGATDTQYF. CDR3 DNA: TGCAGTGGAGGCGCAACAGATACGCAGTATTTT.

In its sample, this clonotype was seen many times. CDR3 in DNA: TGCAGTGCTGGGCGGGGGACAGGGACCTACGAGCAGTACTTC. This gives the protein CSAGRGTGTYEQYF. This chain uses TRBV20-1 with TRBJ2-7; 9 bases agree with TRBD1. The CDR3 runs 14 residues. Trimming at V came to 5 bases and at J to 2 bases, leaving 7 bases not matched to a gene. The germline V gene encodes CDR1 DFQATT and CDR2 SNEGSKA (reference sequence).

This clonotype was detected ten times or more. The chain recombines TRBV5-1 with TRBJ2-1, with a weak D call TRBD1 (6 bases). Germline CDR1 reads SGHRS; CDR2 reads YFSETQ. Trimming stripped 5 bases from V and 0 bases from J, with 15 bases between. The CDR3 runs to 16 residues. DNA for the CDR3: TGCGCCAGCAGACCAAGACAGGTGAGCTCCTACAATGAGCAGTTCTTC. It encodes CASRPRQVSSYNEQFF.